Listed below are T cell receptor beta chains from one sample, sequenced in a study of long-term antiretroviral therapy in people with HIV. Profiling relied on immunoSEQ multiplex PCR, and the TCRdb table lists in-frame clones only, not all of them. The table includes under 30,000 clones, roughly three quarters detected once. Sequencing used unsorted PBMCs, obtained 2.1 years after starting antiretroviral therapy. The receptors shown here come from a man aged 25-40 years with HIV. The CDR3 runs from the conserved cysteine through the conserved F or W. The order of the fields is CDR3 DNA, CDR3 protein, clone size, V gene, J gene, D gene. D genes are given only for firm matches. Size tells how often a clone was seen (once, few, many) or the class of an expanded clone, and some rows leave it out.

cdr3_nt: TGTGCCAGCAGTGAATTCTCCCTAAGCAATCAGCCCCAGCATTTT
cdr3_aa: CASSEFSLSNQPQHF
clone_size: few
v_call: TRBV6-1
j_call: TRBJ1-5
d_call: -

cdr3_nt: TGTGCCAGCAGCTTAGCTGCCAGGCGACAGGAGACCCAGTACTTC
cdr3_aa: CASSLAARRQETQYF
clone_size: once
v_call: TRBV7-8
j_call: TRBJ2-5
d_call: -

cdr3_nt: TGTGCCAGCAGCCCCTTGATCGAGCAGTACTTC
cdr3_aa: CASSPLIEQYF
clone_size: -
v_call: TRBV7-9
j_call: TRBJ2-7
d_call: -

cdr3_nt: TGCGCCAGCAGCCAGACAGGGTTCACCTCCTACAATGAGCAGTTCTTC
cdr3_aa: CASSQTGFTSYNEQFF
clone_size: -
v_call: TRBV4-1
j_call: TRBJ2-1
d_call: TRBD1

cdr3_nt: TGTGCCAGCAGCGGGAGACTAGCGTCAGATACGCAGTATTTT
cdr3_aa: CASSGRLASDTQYF
clone_size: -
v_call: TRBV9
j_call: TRBJ2-3
d_call: TRBD2

cdr3_nt: TGTGCCAGCAAAAGTGATACTCCCTACGAGCAGTACTTC
cdr3_aa: CASKSDTPYEQYF
clone_size: -
v_call: TRBV28
j_call: TRBJ2-7
d_call: -

cdr3_nt: TGTGCCAGCAGGCCGACGATAGCCACTGAAGCTTTCTTT
cdr3_aa: CASRPTIATEAFF
clone_size: few
v_call: TRBV28
j_call: TRBJ1-1
d_call: -

cdr3_nt: TGTGCCAGCAGCCGAGCAGGGGGACAGAGCTCCTACGAGCAGTACTTC
cdr3_aa: CASSRAGGQSSYEQYF
clone_size: -
v_call: TRBV7-6
j_call: TRBJ2-7
d_call: TRBD1

cdr3_nt: TGTGCCAGCAGCTTAACAGGTTCGGGGGGTCAGCCCCAGCATTTT
cdr3_aa: CASSLTGSGGQPQHF
clone_size: medium-sized
v_call: TRBV11-2
j_call: TRBJ1-5
d_call: -

cdr3_nt: TGTGCCAGCAGTTGGGGGACTAGCGAGCAGTTCTTC
cdr3_aa: CASSWGTSEQFF
clone_size: -
v_call: TRBV2
j_call: TRBJ2-1
d_call: TRBD2

cdr3_nt: TGTGCCAGTAGGCAAAGAGACGGACTAGCGGCCTACGAGCAGTACTTC
cdr3_aa: CASRQRDGLAAYEQYF
clone_size: -
v_call: TRBV19
j_call: TRBJ2-7
d_call: TRBD2

cdr3_nt: TGTGCCAGTGACCCGGGACAGGGATTCCAGCCCCAGCATTTT
cdr3_aa: CASDPGQGFQPQHF
clone_size: -
v_call: TRBV19
j_call: TRBJ1-5
d_call: TRBD1

cdr3_nt: TGTGCCATCAAGACGGACCTCTCAGGAGGGGTGAACACTGAAGCTTTCTTT
cdr3_aa: CAIKTDLSGGVNTEAFF
clone_size: -
v_call: TRBV10-3
j_call: TRBJ1-1
d_call: -

cdr3_nt: TGTGCCAGCAGCCAGCAGGGCTCCAAAAACATTCAGTACTTC
cdr3_aa: CASSQQGSKNIQYF
clone_size: -
v_call: TRBV7-2
j_call: TRBJ2-4
d_call: -

cdr3_nt: TGTGCCAGCAGTTTACAGGGGGTGAACACTGAAGCTTTCTTT
cdr3_aa: CASSLQGVNTEAFF
clone_size: -
v_call: TRBV28
j_call: TRBJ1-1
d_call: TRBD1

cdr3_nt: TGTGCCAGCAGCGTAGGTGGGGCGAATCAGCCCCAGCATTTT
cdr3_aa: CASSVGGANQPQHF
clone_size: -
v_call: TRBV9
j_call: TRBJ1-5
d_call: -

cdr3_nt: TGCGCCAGCAGCTTGGTAGGCAGAAGCTCTGGGGCCAACGTCCTGACTTTC
cdr3_aa: CASSLVGRSSGANVLTF
clone_size: -
v_call: TRBV5-1
j_call: TRBJ2-6
d_call: -